A selection of T cell receptor beta chains follows, all from one sample in a study of shared clonotypes between healthy human individuals. Profiled with immunoSEQ multiplex PCR; TCRdb holds only in-frame clones, not every one. The sample lists over 750,000 clones; around 96% were seen once. Sequenced input: naive CD8+ T cells sorted from blood. The receptors come from a man between 25 and 39 years old in good health. CDR3s include the opening cysteine and the closing phenylalanine or tryptophan. The D gene is left open where the match is weak. Clone size appears in some rows only: once, few, many, or a class for an expanded clone.

size,V,D,J,DNA,CDR3
-,TRBV27,-,TRBJ2-7,TGTGCCAGCAGAGAAAAGGCCCGGGCTCGGGGGCACTTC,CASREKARARGHF
-,TRBV27,-,TRBJ2-5,TGTGCCAGCAGTTTGGTCGCCGGAGATCGGGAGACCCAGTACTTC,CASSLVAGDRETQYF
-,TRBV7-6,-,TRBJ2-5,TGTGCCAGCAGCTTAGATTCCGGCCAAGAGACCCAGTACTTC,CASSLDSGQETQYF
-,TRBV5-5,-,TRBJ2-7,TGTGCCAGCAGCGACGCCAGGACCTACGAGCAGTACTTC,CASSDARTYEQYF
-,TRBV6-5,-,TRBJ2-7,TGTGCCAGCCGAGGGGCTGACTCCTACGAGCAGTACTTC,CASRGADSYEQYF
-,TRBV6-1,-,TRBJ2-7,TGTGCCAGCAGTGTTGTGGGGGGAGTCCGCGAGCAGTACTTC,CASSVVGGVREQYF
-,TRBV7-9,-,TRBJ2-7,TGTGCCAGCAGCTTAAGCAGGGGCGACGAGCAGTACTTC,CASSLSRGDEQYF
-,TRBV5-4,-,TRBJ2-7,TGTGCCAGCAGCTTGGTCCCCAAATACGAGCAGTACTTC,CASSLVPKYEQYF
-,TRBV27,TRBD2,TRBJ2-2,TGTGCCAGCAGTGCGACTAGCGGGAGACCCGGGGAGCTGTTTTTT,CASSATSGRPGELFF
-,TRBV28,-,TRBJ2-7,TGTGCCAGCAGTCCCCGTACAGGCCAATCCTACGAGCAGTACTTC,CASSPRTGQSYEQYF
-,TRBV28,-,TRBJ2-1,TGTGCCAGCAGCCTCTCGATTAGCTCCTACAATGAGCAGTTCTTC,CASSLSISSYNEQFF
-,TRBV11-1,TRBD2,TRBJ2-1,TGTGCCAGCAGATTAGCGGGAGGGCGGGATGAGCAGTTCTTC,CASRLAGGRDEQFF
once,TRBV7-8,-,TRBJ2-1,TGTGCCAGCAGCTTCCTTGGGGGGGCGAATGAGCAGTTCTTC,CASSFLGGANEQFF
-,TRBV28,-,TRBJ2-3,TGTGCCAGCAGTTTATCGACAGATACGCAGTATTTT,CASSLSTDTQYF
once,TRBV5-1,-,TRBJ2-1,TGCGCCAGCAGCTTGAGAACTCGACCATCGGGCGAGCAGTTCTTC,CASSLRTRPSGEQFF
-,TRBV27,-,TRBJ2-1,TGTGCCAGCAGTTTGGTGCGGGTCGCCGATGAGCAGTTCTTC,CASSLVRVADEQFF
-,TRBV29-1,TRBD1,TRBJ2-7,TGCAGCGTGGTCCGGGACAGCTCCTACGAGCAGTACTTC,CSVVRDSSYEQYF
-,TRBV27,-,TRBJ2-7,TGTGCCAGCAGTCAACTATCGCCCCCTTACGAGCAGTACTTC,CASSQLSPPYEQYF
-,TRBV5-1,TRBD1,TRBJ2-7,TGCGCCAGCAGCCCGTGGACAGGGGCCAACTACGAGCAGTACTTC,CASSPWTGANYEQYF
-,TRBV29-1,TRBD1,TRBJ2-7,TGCAGCGTTGAAGATCCCCGGGACAGGGGTGTACACGAGCAGTACTTC,CSVEDPRDRGVHEQYF
-,TRBV27,TRBD1,TRBJ2-3,TGTGCCAGCAGTTGGCGTGGACAGGCCCCTAGCACAGATACGCAGTATTTT,CASSWRGQAPSTDTQYF
-,TRBV19,-,TRBJ1-2,TGTGCCAGTAGTATAGATCTATCAGGTACACGCGGCTACACCTTC,CASSIDLSGTRGYTF
-,TRBV27,TRBD1,TRBJ1-5,TGTGCCAGCAGTCTCCGGACAGGGTGGAATCAGCCCCAGCATTTT,CASSLRTGWNQPQHF
-,TRBV28,-,TRBJ1-1,TGTGCCAGCAGTCTCCACCCCTCTTACAGACACAACACTGAAGCTTTCTTT,CASSLHPSYRHNTEAFF
-,TRBV7-9,TRBD2,TRBJ2-1,TGTGCCAGCAGCTTATCTTCGCGGGAGCACAGACGGGATGAGCAGTTCTTC,CASSLSSREHRRDEQFF
-,TRBV23-1,TRBD1,TRBJ1-4,TGCGCCAGCAGTCAAGAGGACAGGGGGCGTCGGGAAAAACTGTTTTTT,CASSQEDRGRREKLFF
-,TRBV2,-,TRBJ1-1,TGTGCCACCATCGCAGGGAACACTGAAGCTTTCTTT,CATIAGNTEAFF
-,TRBV19,-,TRBJ2-1,TGTGCCAGTAGTATAGAAGCCCGGGACGTCAATGAGCAGTTCTTC,CASSIEARDVNEQFF
once,TRBV6-5,-,TRBJ2-7,TGTGCCAGCAGTTACTCGAGGACCTACGAGCAGTACTTC,CASSYSRTYEQYF
-,TRBV28,-,TRBJ2-7,TGTGCCAGCAGTTTTTCGGGCTACGAGCAGTACTTC,CASSFSGYEQYF
-,TRBV18,TRBD2,TRBJ2-1,TGTGCCAGCTCACCGGGGACTAGCGGGTACAATGAGCAGTTCTTC,CASSPGTSGYNEQFF
-,TRBV7-7,TRBD1,TRBJ2-1,TGTGCTAGCAGCTTAGAGGTGGACAGGAATGAGCAGTTCTTC,CASSLEVDRNEQFF
-,TRBV5-1,-,TRBJ2-6,TGCGCCAGCAGGGACCTGAGCTCTGGGGCCAACGTCCTGACTTTC,CASRDLSSGANVLTF
once,TRBV19,-,TRBJ2-5,TGTGCCAGTAGTTGGGGGTGGGGCGGAGGAGGAGAGACCCAGTACTTC,CASSWGWGGGGETQYF
once,TRBV5-5,-,TRBJ1-1,TGTGCCAGCAGCTTGGCCGGGGGGTACTGGAACACTGAAGCTTTCTTT,CASSLAGGYWNTEAFF
once,TRBV29-1,TRBD2,TRBJ2-6,TGCAGCGTTGAAGACCTCGCTAGCGGTAGCTCTGGGGCCAACGTCCTGACTTTC,CSVEDLASGSSGANVLTF
-,TRBV6-1,-,TRBJ1-1,TGTGCCAGCAGTGTGATCCCCCTGATGAACACTGAAGCTTTCTTT,CASSVIPLMNTEAFF
-,TRBV30,-,TRBJ2-3,TGTGCCTGGAGTGTAGGGGCGCGAGGTAGCACAGATACGCAGTATTTT,CAWSVGARGSTDTQYF
-,TRBV5-1,-,TRBJ2-3,TGCGCCAGCAGCTTGGGAGAGGGGATAGATACGCAGTATTTT,CASSLGEGIDTQYF
-,TRBV20-1,-,TRBJ2-1,TGCAGTGTACTCAGGGGCAATGAGCAGTTCTTC,CSVLRGNEQFF
-,TRBV7-8,TRBD1,TRBJ2-7,TGTGCCAGCAGCTCATTCAGGGTGACAGGGACCTCCTACGAGCAGTACTTC,CASSSFRVTGTSYEQYF
-,TRBV7-7,-,TRBJ2-7,TGTGCTAGCAGCCCAGGGAAGACCCAGGTTTACGAGCAGTACTTC,CASSPGKTQVYEQYF
-,TRBV5-1,TRBD1,TRBJ2-3,TGCGCCAGCAGCTGGACAGGGCGAAGCACAGATACGCAGTATTTT,CASSWTGRSTDTQYF
-,TRBV11-2,-,TRBJ2-1,TGTGCCAGCAGCTTAGGACTAGAGTATGAGCAGTTCTTC,CASSLGLEYEQFF